These 14 T cell receptor beta chains were sequenced from one sample in a study of blood T cell repertoires in COVID-19. Here immunoSEQ multiplex PCR was the method, and the copy in TCRdb shows in-frame clones only, minus some. The table has some 29,000 clones, 60% to 80% seen once. Sample: peripheral blood. The receptors were sampled from a woman aged 70-85 years with acute or convalescent COVID-19.

CDR3 loop: CASRTQGLSKNTQYF. In DNA, the CDR3 is TGTGCCAGCAGGACACAGGGGTTGTCTAAGAATACGCAGTATTTT. The chain uses TRBV28 and TRBJ2-3; 7 bases agree with TRBD1. In germline, CDR1 is MDHEN, CDR2 SYDVKM. This CDR3 is 15 amino acids long. V shed 6 bases, J shed 7 bases, and the junction held 13 bases outside the gene matches.

The chain recombines TRBV7-2 with TRBJ2-1; 9 bases are a match to TRBD2. V lost 4 bases, J lost 4 bases, and 14 bases stayed unmatched. Germline V gene data show CDR1 as SGHTA and CDR2 as FQGNSA. The CDR3 is made up of 18 amino acids. The CDR3: CASSSSRDSGRLYNEQFF. CDR3 nucleotide sequence: TGTGCCAGCAGCTCGTCCCGGGACAGCGGGAGGTTATACAATGAGCAGTTCTTC. The full variable domain, rest sourced from reference TRBV7-2 and TRBJ2-1, is GAGVSQSPSNKVTEKGKDVELRCDPISGHTALYWYRQSLGQGLEFLIYFQGNSAPDKSGLPSDRFSAERTGGSVSTLTIQRTQQEDSAVYLCASSSSRDSGRLYNEQFFGPGTRLTVL.

CDR3 sequence: CASSFPLLEAGRYEQYF. In DNA, the CDR3 is TGTGCCAGCAGTTTCCCTCTTTTAGAGGCGGGGAGGTACGAGCAGTACTTC. The chain recombines TRBV28 with TRBJ2-7; D might be TRBD2 (6 bases). Germline V CDR1 and CDR2: MDHEN, SYDVKM. V lost 3 bases and J 4 bases, leaving 22 bases between the germline ends. The CDR3 has 17 residues.

The V call is TRBV7-9, the J call TRBJ1-1, with D maybe TRBD1 (5 bases). This CDR3 region has 14 residues. Looked up from germline, CDR1 is SEHNR and CDR2 is FQNEAQ (reference sequence). With 5 bases removed from V and 5 bases from J, the gap between germline ends came to 15 bases. The CDR3 reads CASSLGGDYTEAFF. As DNA, the CDR3 is TGTGCCAGCAGCCTCGGGGGGGATTATACTGAAGCTTTCTTT.

This chain's CDR3 is CATSDLYLNEQFF. In nucleotides, the CDR3 is TGTGCCACCAGTGATTTGTATTTAAATGAGCAGTTCTTC. The V call is TRBV24-1, the J call TRBJ2-1, with no clear D. CDR3 length: 13 residues. Germline CDR1 reads KGHDR; CDR2 reads SFDVKD. Trimming took 0 bases from V and 7 from J, leaving 6 bases between them.

The genes are TRBV6-1 and TRBJ2-7; tentative D call: TRBD1 (6 bases). The germline V gene has CDR1 MNHNS and CDR2 SASEGT. The CDR3 has 15 amino acids. V was pared by 3 bases and J by 7 bases, with 19 bases between. This chain's CDR3 is CASSEVNRVPGEQYF. The CDR3 coding sequence is TGTGCCAGCAGTGAGGTAAACAGGGTCCCTGGAGAGCAGTACTTC.

Worth noting for this clone: The sample holds other DNA sequences that translate to the same CDR3. The chain combines TRBV4-2 with TRBJ1-5; 7 nucleotides match TRBD1. The CDR3 runs 15 residues. Germline CDR1 reads LGHNA; CDR2 reads YNFKEQ. V was clipped by 0 bases and J by 6 bases; unmatched bases: 5. CDR3 nucleotide sequence: TGTGCCAGCAGCCAAGATTCAGGGGGGAGTCAGCCCCAGCATTTT. This codes for CASSQDSGGSQPQHF.

V is TRBV7-2 and J is TRBJ1-3; D gene ambiguous. The CDR3 runs 12 residues. The germline V gene encodes CDR1 SGHTA and CDR2 FQGNSA. The ends were cut back, 5 bases at V and 4 bases at J, with 6 bases in the middle. The DNA of the CDR3 is TGTGCCAGCAGCCCCCAGGGAAACACCATATATTTT. Protein: CASSPQGNTIYF.

V is TRBV28 and J is TRBJ2-7; no clear D. This CDR3 has 12 amino acids. Germline V gene lookup returns CDR1 MDHEN and CDR2 SYDVKM. Trimming pared 3 bases from V and 5 bases from J, leaving 8 bases between. CDR3 DNA sequence: TGTGCCAGCAGTTTGTACTTAGACGAGCAGTACTTC. Its translation is CASSLYLDEQYF.

The chain links TRBV10-3 to TRBJ2-2, with D possibly being TRBD2 (6 bases). The CDR3 is 14 residues long. The V end lost 6 bases, the J end lost 0 bases, and 8 bases lay between the germline ends. CDR1 is ENHRY, CDR2 SYGVKD, per germline. CDR3 in amino acids: CAISGGANTGELFF. Written as DNA, the CDR3 is TGTGCCATCAGCGGGGGAGCGAACACCGGGGAGCTGTTTTTT.

The rearrangement links TRBV9 to TRBJ1-1; possibly TRBD1 for D (5 bases). V was pared by 1 base and J by 3 bases, with 7 bases between. This CDR3 comprises 13 residues. Germline CDR1 is SGDLS and CDR2 is YYNGEE. DNA of the CDR3: TGTGCCAGCAGCGTATGGGGGGACACTGAAGCTTTCTTT. Its protein product is CASSVWGDTEAFF.

V and J are TRBV9 and TRBJ1-3; 7 bases line up with TRBD1. The V segment lost 1 base and the J segment 0 bases; nucleotides outside the gene matches: 10. This CDR3 has 18 amino acids. Germline V CDR1 and CDR2: SGDLS, YYNGEE. The chain's CDR3 is CASSVYSSGQLSGNTIYF. The CDR3 region has the DNA TGTGCCAGCAGCGTATATTCGTCGGGACAGCTCTCTGGAAACACCATATATTTT.

J is TRBJ2-5 and V is TRBV7-3; weak D call: TRBD1 (6 bases). CDR3 length: 15 residues. The germline V gene has CDR1 SGHTA and CDR2 FQGTGA. V gave up 6 bases and J gave up 1 base, with 15 bases separating them. The CDR3 loop is CASRSTGTSQETQYF. Written as DNA, the CDR3 is TGTGCCAGCAGATCAACCGGGACATCCCAAGAGACCCAGTACTTC.

V and J are TRBV30 and TRBJ2-2; TRBD2 agrees at 9 bases. Germline-derived CDR1 and CDR2 are GTSNPN and SVGIG (reference sequence). CDR3 length: 18 amino acids. Germline trimming cut 3 bases from V and 5 bases from J; bases unmatched to any gene: 16. The CDR3 sequence: CAWRRISGGPFGTGELFF. The CDR3 coding sequence is TGTGCCTGGAGACGGATTAGCGGGGGACCCTTTGGGACCGGGGAGCTGTTTTTT.